This T cell receptor (beta chain) appears in the sequencing data of a study of T cell responses to AZD1222 COVID-19 vaccine. Study-wide background: Second-dose intervals near 4 or 12 weeks were combined.

The CDR3 loop spans 13 amino acids. Trimming took off 8 bases at V and 4 bases at J, with 14 bases between the two ends. Assay used: immunoSEQ multiplex PCR; TCRdb lists only in-frame clones, some missing. Here the sample spans 50,000 or so clones, approximately 88% being singletons. The receptor was derived from an adult in good health. The sequencing used peripheral blood, collected on day 0 of AZD1222 vaccination. The chain employs TRBV12-3 or TRBV12-4 and TRBJ1-1; D not certain. In DNA form, the CDR3 reads TGTGCCAGCTCAAGCGGTCCTAGCACTGAAGCTTTCTTT. Its protein is CASSSGPSTEAFF.